This TCR beta chain emerged from a study of neurological immune-mediated disorders. Points from the study as a whole: Because no CDR3 amino acid sequences were shared across subjects by expanded clones, private repertoires were suggested in all groups.

This clonotype came up many times. Its antigen is undetermined. The method for making cDNA was 5'RACE, and it used 10-nucleotide random UMIs. In TCRdb, the 5' RACE reads were re-called with MiXCR into one record per CDR3 protein. The sample carries roughly 50,000 distinct CDR3 sequences, roughly an eighth recorded once. Germline lookup yields CDR1 DFQATT and CDR2 SNEGSKA (reference sequence). The CDR3 loop spans 15 amino acids. J was trimmed by 3 bases and V by 0 bases; bases with no gene match: 5. The sequence came from a woman aged 55-69 years with HTLV-1-associated myelopathy (HAM/TSP). The V gene is TRBV20-1, the J gene TRBJ2-7, with 10 bases identical to TRBD2. Material for sequencing was PBMCs. CDR3 loop: CSARDMGLASYEQYF. CDR3 bases: TGCAGTGCTAGAGATATGGGACTAGCGAGCTACGAGCAGTACTTC.